A single TCR beta chain is shown here with its context. The target of this receptor is not known. Base qualities are missing; no much larger clone stands one base away. The junction carries 14 bases between V and J, which are trimmed by 3 bases and 3 bases respectively. The CDR3 measures 15 amino acids from cysteine to phenylalanine. Here the CDR3 DNA is all that survives: 45 bases in frame from base 1. The study reported a robust and sensitive protocol to amplify, sequence and analyze TCRs, based on 3' ligation of a UMI-containing oligonucleotide to TCR cDNA. Whole blood analysis involved drawing roughly 2.6 ml of peripheral blood from adult healthy volunteers into Tempus tubes and then extracting RNA following the manufacturer's instructions. Before reverse transcription, total RNA that had not been cell sorted was treated with RQ1 DNase, with a target input of about 1 to 1000 ng. Libraries were prepared from skin biopsies and whole blood to test how robust the pipeline was in samples where T cells are a minority population.

Libraries were prepared through 5' RACE. The ligated cDNA was amplified in four rounds of PCR with nested alpha and beta constant region primers together with the SP2 primer. For the blood and skin samples, reverse transcription of TCR RNA was done with SuperScript IV along with alpha and beta constant region primers. T4 RNA ligase 1 was used to ligate an oligonucleotide containing the Illumina SP2 primer and a UMI to the 3' end of the cDNA. The 12-nucleotide UMI was composed of two random hexamers separated by an eight-base spacer, which was included to prevent hairpin formation. From the second PCR onward, the TCR alpha and beta chain libraries were handled separately, and dual indexing was used for multiplexing. After pooling, the indexed libraries were analyzed by capillary electrophoresis and sequenced on either an Illumina MiSeq or NextSeq. To boost base diversity and improve cluster recognition, PhiX DNA at roughly 5-8% was spiked into the libraries. The authors processed their data as follows. Demultiplexor took UMIs from read 2, joined the UMIs to the TCR sequence from read 1, and separated reads according to sample indices. Decombinator identified V and J genes and V-J junctions, assigning each TCR a five-part identifier including V and J deletions. Collapsinator used UMIs to correct sequencing errors and PCR amplification heterogeneity, yielding UMI-based abundance per TCR. CDR3Translator converted identifiers to nucleotide sequence, translated to amino acids, and extracted CDR3 regions using terminal motifs. After normalization to the amount of input RNA, the error-corrected alpha and beta TCR counts from blood and from skin were compared. TCRdb reprocessed the public reads (quality trimming at Q25 with fastp, clone calling with MiXCR) and kept in-frame beta chains. Under each unique CDR3 protein, matching rows form one entry showing the most common genes and DNA. It is TCRdb's table, rather than the study itself, that gives the V and J calls and clone size. For this sample there are tens of thousands of distinct CDR3 sequences; approximately 6.6% appear just once. The top ten constitute 9.7% of the sample.

The data belong to a study of naive and memory T cell subsets (TCRdb year 2017). Study-level background: According to the figure summarizing the samples, there were 10 or so blood donors, 7 tuberculin skin test biopsies and 3 saline control biopsies. PCR2 was typically a SYBR Green qPCR stopped at a set threshold; low-input samples could instead use end-point PCR (approximately 6 cycles). General findings and caveats noted by the study authors: The RNA-based method was acknowledged to be potentially sensitive to changes in TCR transcripts with T cell activation and differentiation.

This sequence uses TRBV12-3 or TRBV12-4 and TRBJ2-5; the D call is possibly TRBD1 or TRBD2, each sharing 6 bases. This clonotype was sampled from a male donor in good health. The bases are TGTGCCAGCAGTTTGGCTGGGGGGCTAAAAGAGACCCAGTACTTC. This gives the protein CASSLAGGLKETQYF.